This T cell receptor beta chain appears in the sequencing data of a study of graft-versus-host responses after intestinal transplantation. Data came from immunoSEQ multiplex PCR; TCRdb stores just in-frame clones and leaves some out. Of tens of thousands of clones listed, 75% to 95% are singletons. The CDR3 loop spans 14 amino acids. Between the trimmed V and J ends, which lost 2 bases and 2 bases, there was a span of 6 bases. Germline V gene lookup returns CDR1 MGHRA and CDR2 YSYEKL. This chain links TRBV4-1 with TRBJ1-4, with no clear D. Source: PBMCs, taken nearly 670 days after intestinal transplant. The sequence derives from a human patient who received an intestinal transplant, so some T cells may come from the graft donor. CDR3 coding DNA: TGCGCCAGCAGCCAAAGTTTTACTAATGAAAAACTGTTTTTT. As protein: CASSQSFTNEKLFF.